This T cell receptor (beta chain) appears in the sequencing data of a study of T cell repertoires in cytomegalovirus infection. At the level of the study: Public TCR beta signatures provided an indication of both CMV infection and a matching HLA type.

Trimming took 4 bases from V and 2 from J, leaving 15 bases between them. The CDR3 has 15 amino acids. Germline V gene lookup returns CDR1 LGHDT and CDR2 YNNKEL (reference sequence). Each CDR3 protein gets one entry after TCRdb re-called the reads with MiXCR. This table has approximately 490,000 distinct CDR3 sequences, about 11% appearing once. Study results and limitations: The response measured ex vivo was dominated by TCR beta clonotypes (HLA-C-restricted and CMV-specific).

This clonotype occurred many times. Its antigen is unknown. The genes are TRBV3-1 and TRBJ2-7; D may be TRBD1 (6 bases). Sequencing was done on a sample of PBMCs. The sequence was obtained from a human donor in good health (CMV status not recorded). Some clones in this sample may be carry-over from other donors' samples. The CDR3 nucleotides are TGTGCCAGCAGCCCCCGACAGGTGGGCCCCTACGAGCAGTACTTC. Residues: CASSPRQVGPYEQYF.